This T cell receptor (beta chain) was identified in a study of T-cell memory formation after mild COVID-19. One entry per CDR3 protein results from TCRdb running MiXCR on the 5' RACE reads. The data contain over 350,000 distinct CDR3 sequences, 24% of them singletons. Trimming took 9 bases from V and 5 from J, leaving 17 bases between them. CDR1 and CDR2 (germline): SGHTA, FQGNSA. CDR3 length equals 14 residues. Specimen: PBMCs or a T cell subset sorted from them (not recorded which). This receptor was taken from an adult woman who had mild COVID-19 (a few samples of this study predate the infection). Cell type and time point are not known. The chain links TRBV7-2 to TRBJ2-1; D could derive from TRBD1 or TRBD2 (5 bases each). The chain's CDR3 is CASRDHHQNNEQFF. The CDR3 region has the DNA TGTGCCAGTAGGGACCACCATCAGAACAATGAGCAGTTCTTC.